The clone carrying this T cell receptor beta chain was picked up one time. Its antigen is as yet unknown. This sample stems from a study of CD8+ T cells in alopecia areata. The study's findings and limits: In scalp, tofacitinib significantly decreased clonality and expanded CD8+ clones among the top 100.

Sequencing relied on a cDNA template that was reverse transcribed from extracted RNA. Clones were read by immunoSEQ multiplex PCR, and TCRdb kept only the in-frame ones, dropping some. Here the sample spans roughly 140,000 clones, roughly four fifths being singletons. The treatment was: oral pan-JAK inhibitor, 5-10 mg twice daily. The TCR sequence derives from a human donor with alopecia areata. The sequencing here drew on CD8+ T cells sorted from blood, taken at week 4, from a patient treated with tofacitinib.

The CDR3 region is CAISDQRGGQETQYF. The CDR3 region has the DNA TGTGCCATCAGTGATCAGCGGGGGGGCCAAGAGACCCAGTACTTC. The chain uses TRBV10-3 and TRBJ2-5, with TRBD2 identical over 10 bases. CDR1 and CDR2 from the germline V gene are ENHRY and SYGVKD. The CDR3 runs 15 residues. Trimming at V came to 3 bases and at J to 1 base, leaving 2 bases not matched to a gene.